Presented here are 30 T cell receptor beta chains from one specimen sequenced in a study of radiotherapy plus CTLA-4 blockade in lung cancer. Sequenced by immunoSEQ multiplex PCR; TCRdb stores in-frame clones only, minus some. The sample yields some 92,000 clones, about 81% seen once. Sequencing used peripheral blood, obtained from a patient treated with radiotherapy plus ipilimumab. The receptors shown here come from a human donor with non-small cell lung cancer who had a partial response to radiotherapy plus ipilimumab.

J is TRBJ2-3 and V is TRBV7-3, with D maybe TRBD2 (5 bases). There are 17 residues in the CDR3. The germline V gene has CDR1 SGHTA and CDR2 FQGTGA. Trimming shortened V by 5 bases and J by 2 bases, and 20 bases separated the two germline ends. CDR3 DNA sequence: TGTGCCAGCAGCCCCCTTAAGCGGATTAGCCTCACAGATACGCAGTATTTT. Its translation is CASSPLKRISLTDTQYF.

The gene calls are TRBV11-2 and TRBJ2-2; 11 bases map to TRBD2. Germline V gives CDR1 SGHAT, CDR2 FQNNGV. The V segment lost 4 bases and the J segment 7 bases; nucleotides outside the gene matches: 5. CDR3 size: 15 residues. Here the CDR3 reads CASSSVGLAGGELFF. CDR3 DNA: TGTGCCAGCAGCTCGGTTGGACTAGCGGGCGGGGAGCTGTTTTTT.

The gene calls are TRBV2 and TRBJ2-7, with 7 positions matching TRBD1. CDR3 length equals 13 residues. Per germline, CDR1 SNHLY and CDR2 FYNNEI. Unmatched junction bases numbered 5, after V lost 7 bases and J lost 2 bases. In DNA, the CDR3 is TGTGCCAGCAAAGGGGACAGACCCTACGAGCAGTACTTC. It specifies CASKGDRPYEQYF. Full variable domain (outside the CDR3, taken from reference TRBV2 and TRBJ2-7): EPEVTQTPSHQVTQMGQEVILRCVPISNHLYFYWYRQILGQKVEFLVSFYNNEISEKSEIFDDQFSVERPDGSNFTLKIRSTKLEDSAMYFCASKGDRPYEQYFGPGTRLTVT.

This rearrangement joins TRBV28 to TRBJ1-2; D is perhaps TRBD1 (5 bases). Germline-derived CDR1 and CDR2 are MDHEN and SYDVKM. This CDR3 spans 15 amino acids. V lost 5 bases to trimming and J lost 0 bases, with 13 bases between them. CDR3 residues: CASSHRLTANYGYTF. Here the CDR3 DNA reads TGTGCCAGCAGTCACCGATTGACAGCTAACTATGGCTACACCTTC.

The chain carries TRBV5-1 and TRBJ1-1; 8 positions agree with TRBD1. From germline, CDR1 is SGHRS and CDR2 YFSETQ. The CDR3 sequence is 14 residues long. V dropped 4 bases and J dropped 0; count of bases not matched to a gene: 2. The CDR3: CASSQDRVNTEAFF. CDR3 DNA sequence: TGCGCCAGCAGCCAGGACAGGGTGAACACTGAAGCTTTCTTT.

The chain recombines TRBV5-1 with TRBJ2-5; TRBD2 is a possible D gene (5 bases). V lost 2 bases and J 5 bases, leaving 13 bases between the germline ends. The germline CDR1 and CDR2 sequences are SGHRS and YFSETQ. The CDR3 runs to 14 residues. The CDR3 spells CASSLGGPPETQYF. The CDR3 DNA reads as TGCGCCAGCAGCTTAGGAGGCCCTCCCGAGACCCAGTACTTC.

J is TRBJ2-2 and V is TRBV19; 9 bases line up with TRBD2. The V gene's germline CDR1 is LNHDA and CDR2 SQIVND (reference sequence). This CDR3 region has 16 residues. Trimming cost V 4 bases and J 5 bases; bases outside gene matches: 8. The CDR3 DNA follows: TGTGCCAGTAGTAACACCGGGACTAGCAGGACCGGGGAGCTGTTTTTT. Translation: CASSNTGTSRTGELFF. The full variable domain, rest sourced from reference TRBV19 and TRBJ2-2, is DGGITQSPKYLFRKEGQNVTLSCEQNLNHDAMYWYRQDPGQGLRLIYYSQIVNDFQKGDIAEGYSVSREKKESFPLTVTSAQKNPTAFYLCASSNTGTSRTGELFFGEGSRLTVL.

The chain employs TRBV30 and TRBJ2-2, with D hard to call. Germline V CDR1 and CDR2: GTSNPN, SVGIG (reference sequence). There are 13 residues in the CDR3. V lost 0 bases, J lost 4 bases, and 6 bases lay in between. CDR3 coding DNA: TGTGCCTGGAGTGTAGAGGTCACCGGGGAGCTGTTTTTT. Its translation: CAWSVEVTGELFF.

The rearrangement links TRBV14 to TRBJ2-5; 7 bases match TRBD2. Per germline, CDR1 SGHDN and CDR2 FVKESK. Germline trimming cut 5 bases from V and 1 base from J; bases unmatched to any gene: 13. This CDR3 is built from 17 residues. The DNA for the CDR3 is TGTGCCAGCAGCTCGGTGTCTGGTTGGGGGGGCCAAGAGACCCAGTACTTC. Encoded protein: CASSSVSGWGGQETQYF.

CDR3 loop: CASSPLRSGGGNTEAFF. The CDR3 DNA reads TGTGCCAGCTCACCGTTACGCTCTGGGGGAGGGAACACTGAAGCTTTCTTT. The chain recombines TRBV18 with TRBJ1-1; D might be TRBD1 (5 bases). The germline CDR1 and CDR2 sequences are KGHSH and LQKENI. V was clipped by 3 bases and J by 1 base, with 18 bases between them. The CDR3 sequence is 17 residues long. Full variable domain (rest looked up from reference TRBV18 and TRBJ1-1): NAGVMQNPRHLVRRRGQEARLRCSPMKGHSHVYWYRQLPEEGLKFMVYLQKENIIDESGMPKERFSAEFPKEGPSILRIQQVVRGDSAAYFCASSPLRSGGGNTEAFFGQGTRLTVV.

The table lists this clone with a count of one. The V call is TRBV4-1, the J call TRBJ2-1, with D possibly TRBD2 on 5 matching bases. The V end was cut by 3 bases, the J end by 5 bases, with 17 bases between. Germline V gives CDR1 MGHRA, CDR2 YSYEKL. The CDR3 is made up of 16 amino acids. The CDR3 DNA sequence: TGCGCCAGCAGCCACGCCCCGGCGGGTGGGAACAATGAGCAGTTCTTC. Its translation is CASSHAPAGGNNEQFF.

This chain joins TRBV28 and TRBJ2-7, with D perhaps TRBD1 (5 bases). Germline V gives CDR1 MDHEN, CDR2 SYDVKM. There are 13 residues in the CDR3. V was cut by 6 bases and J by 3 bases, with 12 bases left in between. The CDR3, as DNA: TGTGCCAGCAGCTTAACAGGCTACTACGAGCAGTACTTC. Its translation: CASSLTGYYEQYF.

This rearrangement joins TRBV6-6 to TRBJ1-5, with a possible D match to TRBD1 (6 bases). There are 14 residues in the CDR3. With 5 bases removed from V and 1 base from J, the gap between germline ends came to 9 bases. In germline, CDR1 is MNHNY, CDR2 SVGAGI (reference sequence). CDR3 sequence reads: CASSDRSSNQPQHF. The CDR3, as DNA: TGTGCCAGCAGTGACAGGTCGAGCAATCAGCCCCAGCATTTT.

The V and J genes are TRBV7-7 and TRBJ2-1; TRBD1 matches 10 bases. The J segment lost 4 bases and the V segment lost 4 bases, leaving 4 bases of the junction unmatched. From germline, CDR1 is SSHAT and CDR2 FNYEAQ (reference sequence). The CDR3 totals 15 residues. The CDR3 coding sequence is TGTGCCAGCAGCTCTTGGGACAGGGGTTACAATGAGCAGTTCTTC. Its translation is CASSSWDRGYNEQFF.

The chain carries TRBV6-1 and TRBJ1-1; D is perhaps TRBD1 (5 bases). CDR1 MNHNS and CDR2 SASEGT come from the germline V gene. This CDR3 comprises 15 residues. V was pared by 5 bases and J by 4 bases, with 17 bases between. In nucleotides, the CDR3 is TGTGCCAGCAGTCGGGACTCTGGGGGGGGCACTGAAGCTTTCTTT. Encoded protein: CASSRDSGGGTEAFF.

Details on this clone: Other DNA sequences of this sample code for an identical CDR3. The V and J genes are TRBV6-1 and TRBJ2-2; D not certain. Germline V gives CDR1 MNHNS, CDR2 SASEGT. V lost 1 base and J 6 bases, leaving 12 bases between the germline ends. The CDR3 runs 15 residues. In nucleotides, the CDR3 is TGTGCCAGCAGTGAAGAGCGTATTGGCTCCGGGGAGCTGTTTTTT. Residues: CASSEERIGSGELFF.

This clone has a single count. The rearrangement joins TRBV7-8 to TRBJ2-5; TRBD1 is a possible D gene (6 bases). Trimming cost V 3 bases and J 5 bases, with 13 bases left between them. The CDR3 is made up of 14 amino acids. Germline CDR1 is SGHVS and CDR2 is FQNEAQ. The CDR3 region has the DNA TGTGCCAGCAGCTTTACGACAGGAGAGGAGACCCAGTACTTC. Protein product: CASSFTTGEETQYF.

This chain connects TRBV25-1 to TRBJ2-1, with TRBD2 matching 9 bases. Trimming removed 4 bases from V and 13 bases from J; junction bases left unmatched: 5. Germline-derived CDR1 and CDR2 are MGHDK and SYGVNS. CDR3 length equals 12 residues. The CDR3 loop is CASSGPSGIQFF. The DNA for the CDR3 is TGTGCCAGCAGTGGCCCTAGCGGGATACAGTTCTTC.

The J gene is TRBJ2-2, the V gene TRBV19; unclear D gene. The CDR3 spans 14 residues. Trimming took off 2 bases at V and 4 bases at J, with 8 bases between the two ends. Germline V gene sequence: CDR1 LNHDA, CDR2 SQIVND (reference sequence). The CDR3 reads CASSIQRGTGELFF. DNA of the CDR3: TGTGCCAGTAGTATACAAAGAGGCACCGGGGAGCTGTTTTTT.

DNA of the CDR3: TGTGCCAGCAGCCCGACAACCCAGATGAACACTGAAGCTTTCTTT. Protein: CASSPTTQMNTEAFF. This rearrangement joins TRBV28 to TRBJ1-1; no clear D gene. Germline V gene data show CDR1 as MDHEN and CDR2 as SYDVKM. The germline V and J ends were trimmed by 6 bases and 0 bases, with 14 bases remaining between them. The CDR3 extends over 15 amino acids.

V and J are TRBV18 and TRBJ2-2, with TRBD1 matching over 11 bases. After removal of 3 bases from V and 4 bases from J, the junction contained 1 base not matched to a gene. The CDR3 covers 15 residues. Germline V CDR1 and CDR2: KGHSH, LQKENI. CDR3 amino acids: CASSPGQGGTGELFF. The CDR3 DNA reads as TGTGCCAGCTCACCGGGACAGGGGGGCACCGGGGAGCTGTTTTTT. Full variable domain (outside the CDR3, taken from reference TRBV18 and TRBJ2-2): NAGVMQNPRHLVRRRGQEARLRCSPMKGHSHVYWYRQLPEEGLKFMVYLQKENIIDESGMPKERFSAEFPKEGPSILRIQQVVRGDSAAYFCASSPGQGGTGELFFGEGSRLTVL.

The chain has TRBV6-5 and TRBJ1-2, with a weak D call TRBD1 (5 bases). In germline, CDR1 is MNHEY, CDR2 SVGAGI. The CDR3 extends over 14 amino acids. Trimming removed 5 bases at V and 1 base at J, with 11 bases between. The CDR3 sequence is CASSPTAINYGYTF. The CDR3 nucleotides read TGTGCCAGCAGTCCGACAGCCATTAACTATGGCTACACCTTC.

The chain links TRBV28 to TRBJ2-1, with TRBD1 matching over 12 bases. V lost 5 bases to trimming and J lost 0 bases; unmatched junction nucleotides: 5. The length of the CDR3 is 17 residues. Germline V CDR1 and CDR2: MDHEN, SYDVKM. CDR3 region: CASSTGQGAISYNEQFF. The CDR3 nucleotides read TGTGCCAGCAGTACGGGACAGGGGGCAATCTCCTACAATGAGCAGTTCTTC. Full variable domain (missing parts from reference TRBV28 and TRBJ2-1): DVKVTQSSRYLVKRTGEKVFLECVQDMDHENMFWYRQDPGLGLRLIYFSYDVKMKEKGDIPEGYSVSREKKERFSLILESASTNQTSMYLCASSTGQGAISYNEQFFGPGTRLTVL.

V gene TRBV19 combines with J gene TRBJ2-3; TRBD2 matches 8 bases. The ends lost 7 bases at V and 5 bases at J; junction bases unmatched: 17. Germline V CDR1 and CDR2: LNHDA, SQIVND (reference sequence). The CDR3 length is 17 residues. CDR3 in DNA: TGTGCCAGTACCCCCCTCCGACCGGGACTAGGGGAAGATACGCAGTATTTT. Protein sequence: CASTPLRPGLGEDTQYF. The complete variable domain, with remaining parts taken from reference TRBV19 and TRBJ2-3, reads DGGITQSPKYLFRKEGQNVTLSCEQNLNHDAMYWYRQDPGQGLRLIYYSQIVNDFQKGDIAEGYSVSREKKESFPLTVTSAQKNPTAFYLCASTPLRPGLGEDTQYFGPGTRLTVL.

This chain links TRBV18 with TRBJ1-2; a weak D match, TRBD1 (6 bases). The CDR3 runs to 13 residues. The germline CDR1 and CDR2 sequences are KGHSH and LQKENI. Trimming cost V 6 bases and J 3 bases, with 11 bases left between them. CDR3 region: CASSPDRYYGYTF. In DNA form, the CDR3 reads TGTGCCAGCTCCCCAGACAGGTACTATGGCTACACCTTC.

The gene calls are TRBV7-2 and TRBJ1-6; 11 positions agree with TRBD1. This CDR3 has 16 residues. CDR1 and CDR2 from the germline V gene are SGHTA and FQGNSA. J lost 6 bases, V lost 6 bases, and 7 bases had no gene match. The CDR3 DNA follows: TGTGCCAGCAGAGCGGCCGGGACAGGGGGTAATTCACCCCTCCACTTT. Its protein is CASRAAGTGGNSPLHF.

The rearrangement uses TRBV6-5 and TRBJ2-7; D gene unclear. The CDR3 extends over 14 amino acids. The V end lost 6 bases, the J end lost 6 bases, and 18 bases lay between the germline ends. CDR1 and CDR2 from the germline V gene are MNHEY and SVGAGI. CDR3 nucleotide sequence: TGTGCCAGCAGGGGTTGGGCTCAAGGCGCCGAGCAGTACTTC. This sequence encodes CASRGWAQGAEQYF.

The chain links TRBV18 to TRBJ2-3; TRBD2 is a possible D gene (5 bases). V was pared by 2 bases and J by 4 bases, with 7 bases between. The CDR3 is 13 residues long. Germline V gene lookup returns CDR1 KGHSH and CDR2 LQKENI. The CDR3 region has the DNA TGTGCCAGCTCACCATGGGGAGCAGATACGCAGTATTTT. Its protein product is CASSPWGADTQYF. Full variable domain (missing parts from reference TRBV18 and TRBJ2-3): NAGVMQNPRHLVRRRGQEARLRCSPMKGHSHVYWYRQLPEEGLKFMVYLQKENIIDESGMPKERFSAEFPKEGPSILRIQQVVRGDSAAYFCASSPWGADTQYFGPGTRLTVL.

This clone was counted between two and nine times. This chain links TRBV9 with TRBJ1-3, with a possible D match to TRBD1 (6 bases). Between the trimmed V and J ends, which lost 2 bases and 0 bases, there was a span of 15 bases. Germline V gene lookup returns CDR1 SGDLS and CDR2 YYNGEE. CDR3 length equals 17 residues. CDR3 residues: CASSVTDSLSSGNTIYF. In nucleotides, the CDR3 is TGTGCCAGCAGCGTCACGGACAGTCTGAGCTCTGGAAACACCATATATTTT.

The CDR3 loop is CASSVGQGGGVQYF. The CDR3 DNA reads TGTGCCAGCAGCGTAGGACAGGGGGGGGGTGTGCAGTACTTC. This chain links TRBV9 with TRBJ2-7; the match to TRBD1 covers 9 bases. This CDR3 region has 14 residues. Germline V gene lookup returns CDR1 SGDLS and CDR2 YYNGEE. Trimming at V came to 0 bases and at J to 9 bases, leaving 7 bases not matched to a gene.